A single sample gave rise to the 8 T cell receptor beta chains below, sequenced in a study of T cell repertoires in cytomegalovirus infection. TCRdb processed the reads anew with MiXCR; each CDR3 protein has one entry. The data hold a few hundred thousand distinct CDR3 sequences, with around 18% observed a single time. Sequencing was performed on PBMCs. The receptors stem from a human donor in good health (CMV status not recorded). Some clones in this sample may be carry-over from other donors' samples.

In regard to this clonotype: This likely comes from a read error, as the CDR3 has no conserved phenylalanine or tryptophan at its end. J is TRBJ2-7 and V is TRBV4-2; TRBD2 matches at 8 bases. CDR1 and CDR2 from the germline V gene are LGHNA and YNFKEQ. Unmatched junction bases numbered 11, after V lost 0 bases and J lost 4 bases. The CDR3 has 17 amino acids. The CDR3 nucleotides are TGTGCCAGCAGCCAAGACCAGCAGGGCGGGGGGATTTACGAGCAGTACCTC. It specifies CASSQDQQGGGIYEQYL.

The V and J genes are TRBV10-3 and TRBJ2-5; 11 bases map to TRBD1. V was clipped by 6 bases and J by 4 bases; unmatched bases: 7. The CDR3 spans 15 residues. Germline V gives CDR1 ENHRY, CDR2 SYGVKD. In nucleotides, the CDR3 is TGTGCCATCAGGGGGACAGGGGGTGGCGGAGAGACCCAGTACTTC. This codes for CAIRGTGGGGETQYF.

Only a few counts were recorded for this clonotype. This chain joins TRBV2 and TRBJ1-6; 8 bases align to TRBD1. The V gene's germline CDR1 is SNHLY and CDR2 FYNNEI. The CDR3 is made up of 18 amino acids. V was clipped by 6 bases and J by 0 bases; unmatched bases: 10. CDR3 sequence reads: CASSPEGTGSSYNSPLHF. In nucleotides, the CDR3 is TGTGCCAGCAGCCCAGAAGGGACAGGTTCCTCCTATAATTCACCCCTCCACTTT.

This clonotype has more than one count but fewer than ten. J is TRBJ2-7 and V is TRBV3-1; possible D gene TRBD1, 5 bases. In germline, CDR1 is LGHDT, CDR2 YNNKEL (reference sequence). Trimming took 1 base from V and 4 from J, leaving 8 bases between them. The CDR3 consists of 13 residues. The CDR3 nucleotides are TGTGCCAGCAGCCAAGCCGCAGGGTACGAGCAGTACTTC. Residues: CASSQAAGYEQYF.

This clonotype was observed many times. The chain couples TRBV7-8 to TRBJ1-2, with no clear D. V gave up 5 bases and J gave up 4 bases, with 11 bases separating them. Germline CDR1 and CDR2: SGHVS and FQNEAQ. This CDR3 is built from 13 residues. The CDR3 region is CASSLSRSYGYTF. The CDR3 DNA is TGTGCCAGCAGCCTAAGTCGGTCCTATGGCTACACCTTC.

The rearrangement uses TRBV20-1 and TRBJ2-2; D ambiguous. CDR1 is DFQATT and CDR2 is SNEGSKA in the germline V gene (reference sequence). This CDR3 has 12 residues. V lost 6 bases, J lost 5 bases, and 10 bases lay in between. The CDR3 spells CSAIPGTGELFF. The DNA for the CDR3 is TGCAGTGCCATCCCGGGTACCGGGGAGCTGTTTTTT.

This clonotype has a handful of counts. The rearrangement uses TRBV18 and TRBJ1-3; TRBD1 might be the D (5 bases). Trimming took off 3 bases at V and 0 bases at J, with 15 bases between the two ends. The germline V gene encodes CDR1 KGHSH and CDR2 LQKENI. The CDR3 totals 17 residues. CDR3 DNA sequence: TGTGCCAGCTCACCCCCGGGTGGGGCAAGCTCTGGAAACACCATATATTTT. Translation: CASSPPGGASSGNTIYF.

CDR3 protein: CSVAHGDTQYF. As DNA, the CDR3 is TGCAGTGTTGCCCACGGGGATACGCAGTATTTT. The chain employs TRBV20-1 and TRBJ2-3; D not resolved. This CDR3 is built from 11 residues. CDR1 and CDR2 from the germline V gene are DFQATT and SNEGSKA (reference sequence). The V end was cut by 7 bases, the J end by 6 bases, with 11 bases between.